What follows are 23 T cell receptor beta chains derived from one specimen sequenced in a study of T cell clonality in common variable immunodeficiency (dated by TCRdb to the mid-2010s). To prepare the library, the immunoSEQ multiplex PCR assay was applied. Sourced from immuneACCESS, this table was stored by TCRdb with only in-frame sequences that have V and J called. A share of the clones is absent; for the studies checked, an unresolved V gene accounts for under half, and the remainder has no known explanation. Across this sample, about 52,000 clones were tabulated and none appeared just once. Jointly, the top ten make up around 2% of the sample. The sequencing input was peripheral blood mononuclear cells. The receptors stem from a person aged 18 to 70 in good health.

This clone came up many times. The DNA ends 3 residues before the CDR3 does, and the rest of the CDR3 is filled in from the germline J gene. The chain combines TRBV5-1 with TRBJ1-1, with 10 bases identical to TRBD1. V lost 4 bases to trimming and J lost 4 bases; unmatched junction nucleotides: 7. The CDR3 is made up of 15 amino acids. The germline gives CDR1 SGHRS, CDR2 YFSETQ. The CDR3 is CASSETGGEGTEAFF. The sequenced CDR3 bases are TGCGCCAGCAGCGAGACAGGGGGCGAGGGCACTGAA.

This clone appeared many times. The read ends 3 residues shy of where the CDR3 ends; the end is completed using the germline J gene. The chain recombines TRBV5-1 with TRBJ1-1, with D possibly being TRBD1 (6 bases). The CDR3 is 12 amino acids. Germline values: CDR1 SGHRS, CDR2 YFSETQ. CDR3 sequence: CASSVRGHEAFF. The CDR3 bases that were read are TGCGCCAGCAGCGTCAGGGGCCACGAA. Full variable domain (rest looked up from reference TRBV5-1 and TRBJ1-1): KAGVTQTPRYLIKTRGQQVTLSCSPISGHRSVSWYQQTPGQGLQFLFEYFSETQRNKGNFPGRFSGRQFSNSRSEMNVSTLELGDSALYLCASSVRGHEAFFGQGTRLTVV.

This clone was found many times. The sequence runs out 3 residues before the end of the CDR3; the remainder is reconstructed from the germline J gene. The chain is built from TRBV28 and TRBJ2-7; 7 bases map to TRBD2. Looked up from germline, CDR1 is MDHEN and CDR2 is SYDVKM. V gave up 8 bases and J gave up 2 bases; unmatched junction bases: 9. The CDR3 contains 14 residues. The sequenced part of the CDR3 DNA is TGTGCCAGCTCCAGCGGGAAAGGCACCTACGAG. Translation gives CASSSGKGTYE. The entire CDR3 protein is CASSSGKGTYEQYF.

With regard to this clone: The CDR3 goes on 3 residues after the read ends, and that part is filled in from the germline J gene. V usage is TRBV2 and J usage is TRBJ1-5; D is uncertain. The CDR3 spans 13 residues. The germline V and J ends were trimmed by 9 bases and 0 bases, with 9 bases remaining between them. Germline CDR1 is SNHLY and CDR2 is FYNNEI. The sequenced CDR3 bases are TGTGCCAGTGGAGGGCTTAGCAATCAGCCC. It codes for CASGGLSNQP. The entire CDR3 reads CASGGLSNQPQHF.

This clone was seen at least ten times. From the germline J gene comes the end of the CDR3, since the read stops 3 residues before it. The gene calls are TRBV30 and TRBJ2-1; tentatively, D is TRBD1 (5 bases). Germline V CDR1 and CDR2: GTSNPN, SVGIG (reference sequence). V was trimmed by 2 bases and J by 9 bases, leaving 14 bases between them. The CDR3 covers 13 residues. The sequenced part of the CDR3 DNA is TGTGCCTGGAGTCCTCCAGGGTCGAGTGAG. Residues: CAWSPPGSSE. The full CDR3 reads CAWSPPGSSEQFF.

This clone was recorded at least ten times. Sequencing ends 3 residues short of the CDR3 end; the germline J gene provides the rest. The chain couples TRBV28 to TRBJ2-6; 9 nucleotides match TRBD1. Germline lookup yields CDR1 MDHEN and CDR2 SYDVKM. V shed 8 bases and J 3 bases; nucleotides not matched to a gene: 8. This CDR3 comprises 16 residues. Partial CDR3 DNA: TGTGCCAGCGGCCGGGACAGGGTGCATGGGGCCAACGTC. Protein: CASGRDRVHGANV. The entire CDR3 protein is CASGRDRVHGANVLTF. Full variable domain (rest looked up from reference TRBV28 and TRBJ2-6): DVKVTQSSRYLVKRTGEKVFLECVQDMDHENMFWYRQDPGLGLRLIYFSYDVKMKEKGDIPEGYSVSREKKERFSLILESASTNQTSMYLCASGRDRVHGANVLTFGAGSRLTVL.

This clone showed up many times. The read gets to within 3 residues of the CDR3 end, and the germline J gene fills in the rest. The genes are TRBV5-1 and TRBJ2-1; D not certain. CDR3 length equals 14 residues. Germline loops: CDR1 SGHRS, CDR2 YFSETQ. The V end lost 0 bases, the J end lost 7 bases, and 11 bases lay between the germline ends. CDR3 in amino acids: CASSLGARNNEQFF. CDR3 DNA (partial): TGCGCCAGCAGCTTGGGGGCCCGCAATAATGAG.

This clone was counted ten times or more. The read gets to within 3 residues of the CDR3 end, and the germline J gene fills in the rest. The J gene is TRBJ2-3, the V gene TRBV18; unclear D gene. Trimming shortened V by 3 bases and J by 6 bases, and 19 bases separated the two germline ends. This CDR3 spans 16 amino acids. Germline V CDR1 and CDR2: KGHSH, LQKENI. Incomplete CDR3 DNA: TGTGCCAGCTCACCCGCGACTCGACCCGCGGTGGATACG. This gives the protein CASSPATRPAVDT. The entire CDR3 sequence reads CASSPATRPAVDTQYF.

A few counts support this clone. The read gets to within 3 residues of the CDR3 end, and the germline J gene fills in the rest. The V gene is TRBV7-3, the J gene TRBJ2-1, with D maybe TRBD2 (7 bases). CDR1 is SGHTA, CDR2 FQGTGA, per germline. This CDR3 is built from 14 residues. Trimming left V 6 bases short and J 5 bases short, with 14 bases between. The CDR3 bases that were read are TGTGCCAGCAGGGTTGGCGGGGGCCACAATGAG. The encoded protein is CASRVGGGHNE. The full CDR3 protein is CASRVGGGHNEQFF. The full variable domain, its missing parts supplied by reference TRBV7-3 and TRBJ2-1, is GAGVSQTPSNKVTEKGKYVELRCDPISGHTALYWYRQSLGQGPEFLIYFQGTGAADDSGLPNDRFFAVRPEGSVSTLKIQRTERGDSAVYLCASRVGGGHNEQFFGPGTRLTVL.

This clone was detected ten times or more. The read terminates 3 residues before the CDR3 end, so the remaining end is supplied by the germline J gene. The chain carries TRBV2 and TRBJ2-7; tentative D call: TRBD1 (5 bases). The CDR3 has 15 amino acids. Germline V gives CDR1 SNHLY, CDR2 FYNNEI. With 4 bases removed from V and 3 bases from J, the gap between germline ends came to 16 bases. CDR3 in amino acids: CASSGGQGPYYEQYF. CDR3 bases read: TGTGCCAGCAGTGGAGGCCAGGGCCCCTACTACGAG.

This clone has a count of ten or more. CDR3 DNA, as far as it was read: TGTGCCAGCAGCTTGAGCCTAGCGGGGGCCACACAT. This sequence encodes CASSLSLAGATH. The whole CDR3 protein is CASSLSLAGATHQYF. The chain uses TRBV5-5 and TRBJ2-4, with 10 positions matching TRBD2. The read ends 3 residues early relative to the CDR3; the germline J gene fills the gap. The CDR3 sequence is 15 residues long. CDR1 is SGHKS and CDR2 is YYEKEE in the germline V gene (reference sequence).

This clone was detected ten times or more. Sequencing ends 3 residues short of the CDR3 end; the germline J gene provides the rest. V and J are TRBV18 and TRBJ1-1; unclear D gene. The CDR3 spans 14 residues. The V gene's germline CDR1 is KGHSH and CDR2 LQKENI. Trimming left V 3 bases short and J 5 bases short, with 13 bases between. CDR3 DNA (partial): TGTGCCAGCTCACCGCCACGGGGTAATACTGAA. It translates to CASSPPRGNTE. The whole CDR3 reads CASSPPRGNTEAFF.

Comment on this clone: The CDR3 is cut off 3 residues early in the read; its end comes from the germline J gene. V is TRBV6-1 and J is TRBJ1-2; tentatively, D is TRBD1 (5 bases). This CDR3 is 14 amino acids long. CDR1 MNHNS and CDR2 SASEGT come from the germline V gene. The CDR3 DNA, read in part, is TGTGCCAGCAGTGGTGAGACAGTACCCTACGAC. It yields the protein CASSGETVPYD. The full CDR3 protein reads CASSGETVPYDYTF.

This clone was observed many times. Coverage ceases 3 residues before the CDR3 finishes, and the germline J gene fills in the end. The chain employs TRBV20-1 and TRBJ2-1; D may be TRBD1 (6 bases). The CDR3 contains 15 residues. Per germline, CDR1 DFQATT and CDR2 SNEGSKA (reference sequence). Trimming removed 7 bases from V and 4 bases from J, with 20 bases in between. CDR3 protein: CSVKRSRGHYNEQFF. CDR3 bases read: TGCAGTGTCAAGAGGTCCAGGGGTCATTACAATGAG.

In its sample, this clone was seen a few times. The sequence runs out 3 residues before the end of the CDR3; the remainder is reconstructed from the germline J gene. This chain links TRBV7-9 with TRBJ2-7, with D possibly TRBD1 on 5 matching bases. Between the trimmed V and J ends, which lost 3 bases and 5 bases, there was a span of 14 bases. The germline CDR1 and CDR2 sequences are SEHNR and FQNEAQ (reference sequence). The CDR3 has 14 residues. The sequenced part of the CDR3 DNA is TGTGCCAGCAGCTTCATACCGTTAGGGGACGAG. Protein product: CASSFIPLGDE. The whole CDR3 is CASSFIPLGDEQYF.

This clone was recorded at least ten times. The CDR3 is cut off 3 residues early in the read; its end comes from the germline J gene. The V call is TRBV5-1, the J call TRBJ2-4, with 8 bases lining up with TRBD2. Germline lookup yields CDR1 SGHRS and CDR2 YFSETQ. The V gene end was trimmed by 4 bases and the J gene end by 3 bases; junction bases not matched to a gene: 9. This CDR3 comprises 16 residues. The DNA read from the CDR3 is TGCGCCAGCAGCCCACCTCTAGCGGGTTTCAAAAACATT. Its translation: CASSPPLAGFKNI. The whole CDR3 is CASSPPLAGFKNIQYF.

In regard to this clone: The read ends 3 residues early relative to the CDR3; the germline J gene fills the gap. The chain recombines TRBV29-1 with TRBJ1-3; 8 nucleotides line up with TRBD1. This CDR3 is built from 15 residues. Germline loops: CDR1 SQVTM, CDR2 ANQGSEA. V was clipped by 7 bases and J by 1 base; unmatched bases: 9. The sequenced CDR3 bases are TGCAGCGGGGCAGGGGGCGCCGGGTCTGGAAACACC. Protein product: CSGAGGAGSGNT. The full CDR3 protein reads CSGAGGAGSGNTIYF.

This clone was detected many times. The read ends 3 residues shy of where the CDR3 ends; the end is completed using the germline J gene. The rearrangement joins TRBV2 to TRBJ2-3, with a tentative D call TRBD1 (6 bases). From germline, CDR1 is SNHLY and CDR2 FYNNEI. The V and J ends lost 6 bases and 0 bases respectively, with 13 bases between them. This CDR3 contains 15 residues. CDR3 amino acids: CASRVQGASTDTQYF. Partial CDR3 DNA: TGTGCCAGCAGGGTACAGGGCGCAAGCACAGATACG.

Comments on this clone: The read ends 3 residues early relative to the CDR3; the germline J gene fills the gap. The chain recombines TRBV5-1 with TRBJ2-1; D not certain. Germline CDR1 SGHRS, CDR2 YFSETQ. This CDR3 is built from 15 residues. Trimming pared 1 base from V and 0 bases from J, leaving 8 bases between. CDR3 sequence reads: CASSLQDASYNEQFF. CDR3 DNA, as far as it was read: TGCGCCAGCAGCTTGCAGGATGCCTCCTACAATGAG. The whole variable domain, filled in from reference TRBV5-1 and TRBJ2-1, reads KAGVTQTPRYLIKTRGQQVTLSCSPISGHRSVSWYQQTPGQGLQFLFEYFSETQRNKGNFPGRFSGRQFSNSRSEMNVSTLELGDSALYLCASSLQDASYNEQFFGPGTRLTVL.

This clone came up many times. The read finishes 3 residues shy of the CDR3 end, and the germline J gene is used to complete it. The gene calls are TRBV19 and TRBJ2-2; no clear D. Germline lookup yields CDR1 LNHDA and CDR2 SQIVND (reference sequence). Trimming took off 5 bases at V and 6 bases at J, with 7 bases between the two ends. This CDR3 comprises 12 residues. Here the CDR3 reads CASSDFAGELFF. CDR3 DNA, as far as it was read: TGTGCCAGTAGTGACTTCGCCGGGGAG. Using reference TRBV19 and TRBJ2-2 for the parts outside the CDR3, the full variable domain is DGGITQSPKYLFRKEGQNVTLSCEQNLNHDAMYWYRQDPGQGLRLIYYSQIVNDFQKGDIAEGYSVSREKKESFPLTVTSAQKNPTAFYLCASSDFAGELFFGEGSRLTVL.

Many counts were recorded for this clone. The CDR3 protein is CAIGKGALYEQYF. Partial CDR3 DNA: TGTGCCATCGGAAAGGGGGCGCTCTACGAG. The chain joins TRBV10-3 to TRBJ2-7; 7 positions match TRBD1. The read stops 3 residues short of the end of the CDR3; the missing end is completed from the germline J gene. The length of the CDR3 is 13 residues. Unmatched junction bases numbered 7, after V lost 8 bases and J lost 3 bases. Germline-derived CDR1 and CDR2 are ENHRY and SYGVKD.

Many counts were recorded for this clone. CDR3 DNA (partial): TGTGCCAGCAGTTACTCGGGGTCGGGGAAAAATACG. Its translation is CASSYSGSGKNT. In full, the CDR3 reads CASSYSGSGKNTQYF. The chain has TRBV6-2 or TRBV6-3 and TRBJ2-3; tentative D call: TRBD2 (5 bases). The CDR3 end lies 3 residues beyond the end of the read and is filled in from the germline J gene. Germline V gene data show CDR1 as MNHEY and CDR2 as SVGEGT. Trimming took 0 bases from V and 7 from J, leaving 14 bases between them. The CDR3 runs 15 residues.

This clone has at least ten counts. The read finishes 3 residues shy of the CDR3 end, and the germline J gene is used to complete it. The rearrangement uses TRBV19 and TRBJ1-5; D gene uncertain. The CDR3 contains 14 residues. CDR1 is LNHDA and CDR2 is SQIVND in the germline V gene (reference sequence). Trimming removed 4 bases at V and 2 bases at J, with 9 bases between. CDR3 DNA (partial): TGTGCCAGTAGTAGAGACGGGGGCAATCAGCCC. Protein: CASSRDGGNQP. Given in full, the CDR3 is CASSRDGGNQPQHF.